The present T cell receptor beta chain was sequenced within a study of human T cells and chemical hapten exposure. Study results and caveats: Patch test scores rose with PT1 expanded TCR counts, a positive correlation. Counts of TCRs above 1 in 1000 frequency stayed unchanged with DPC sensitization.

Time point of the sample: pre-sensitization, week 0. Treatment described: therapeutic diphenylcyclopropenone sensitization with weekly scalp DPC. Unfractionated whole blood was the source from which total RNA was extracted. About this clonotype: Its antigen remains unidentified.

TCRdb re-called the RACE reads with MiXCR, one entry per CDR3 protein. The data hold 350,000 to 450,000 distinct CDR3 sequences, with 4.5% to 5.5% observed a single time. The CDR3 covers 12 residues. Germline V gives CDR1 DFQATT, CDR2 SNEGSKA (reference sequence). V dropped 6 bases and J dropped 2; count of bases not matched to a gene: 3. This TCR derives from a woman between 50 and 59 years old with alopecia areata. Some clones in this sample may be carry-over from other donors' samples. Specimen: whole blood, collected in connection with sensitization to the hapten diphenylcyclopropenone (DPC). This rearrangement joins TRBV20-1 to TRBJ2-7; 8 bases are shared with TRBD1. CDR3 coding DNA: TGCAGTGCAACGGGACAGGCCTACGAGCAGTACTTC. It yields the protein CSATGQAYEQYF.